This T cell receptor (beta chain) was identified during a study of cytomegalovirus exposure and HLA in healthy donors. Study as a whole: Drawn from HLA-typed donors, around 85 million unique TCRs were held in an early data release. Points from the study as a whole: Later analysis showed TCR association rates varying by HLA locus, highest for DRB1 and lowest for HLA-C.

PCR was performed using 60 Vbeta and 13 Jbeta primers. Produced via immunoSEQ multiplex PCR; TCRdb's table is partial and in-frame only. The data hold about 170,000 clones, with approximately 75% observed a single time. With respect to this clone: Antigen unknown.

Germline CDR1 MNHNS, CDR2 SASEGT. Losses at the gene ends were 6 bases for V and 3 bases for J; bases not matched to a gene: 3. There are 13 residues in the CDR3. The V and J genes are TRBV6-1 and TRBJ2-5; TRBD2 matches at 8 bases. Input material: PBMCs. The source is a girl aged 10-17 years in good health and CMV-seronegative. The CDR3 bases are TGTGCCAGCAGCACCGGGGGGGAAGAGACCCAGTACTTC. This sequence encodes CASSTGGEETQYF.